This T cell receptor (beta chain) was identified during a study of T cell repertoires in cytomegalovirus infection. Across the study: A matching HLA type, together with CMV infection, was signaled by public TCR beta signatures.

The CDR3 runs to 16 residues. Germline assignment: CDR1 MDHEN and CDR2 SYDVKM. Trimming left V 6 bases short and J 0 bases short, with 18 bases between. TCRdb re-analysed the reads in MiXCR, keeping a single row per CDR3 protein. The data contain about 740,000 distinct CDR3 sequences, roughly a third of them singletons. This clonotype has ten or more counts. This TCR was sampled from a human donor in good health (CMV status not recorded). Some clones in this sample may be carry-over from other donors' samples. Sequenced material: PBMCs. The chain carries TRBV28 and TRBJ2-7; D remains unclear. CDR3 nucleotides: TGTGCCAGCAGCCCCCCCGTGAAGCTCAGCTCCTACGAGCAGTACTTC. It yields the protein CASSPPVKLSSYEQYF.